The clone carrying this T cell receptor (beta chain) came up a few times. The sample belongs to a study of identical twins. After template switching added a universal primer site, the resulting cDNA carried unique molecular identifiers. Via MiXCR, TCRdb re-called the 5' RACE reads, giving one row per CDR3 protein. The profile shows approximately 1.8 million distinct CDR3 sequences, about 32% of them singletons. The TCR sequence derives from a newborn girl in good health. The specimen sequenced was cord blood.

DNA for the CDR3: TGCGCCAGCACCGCGGGGCGGGGTTACAATGAGCAGTTCTTC. Amino acid sequence: CASTAGRGYNEQFF. The V gene is TRBV10-2, the J gene TRBJ2-1, with D perhaps matching TRBD2 (6 bases). Germline CDR1 reads WSHSY; CDR2 reads SAAADI. The CDR3 loop spans 14 amino acids. Between the trimmed V and J ends, which lost 7 bases and 4 bases, there was a span of 14 bases.